This T cell receptor beta chain was identified during a study of T cells after yellow fever vaccination. Study-wide results and caveats: CD4 and CD8 compartments shared a small share of clonotypes.

This clonotype appeared many times. Antigen unknown. CDR3 length: 15 residues. V gave up 6 bases and J gave up 1 base, with 15 bases separating them. In germline, CDR1 is LNHDA, CDR2 SQIVND (reference sequence). TCRdb re-analysed the 5' RACE reads in MiXCR, keeping a single row per CDR3 protein. This table holds fewer than 150,000 distinct CDR3 sequences, 6.5% to 8.5% found once. Source: CD4+ T cells sorted from PBMCs, taken 5 days after the yellow fever booster vaccination. The source is a man aged 25 to 40 who received the YFV17D yellow fever vaccine. This chain links TRBV19 with TRBJ2-5, with D perhaps TRBD1 (5 bases). The CDR3 nucleotides are TGTGCCAGTAGGGTGACAGCTACAAGCCAAGAGACCCAGTACTTC. Protein: CASRVTATSQETQYF.